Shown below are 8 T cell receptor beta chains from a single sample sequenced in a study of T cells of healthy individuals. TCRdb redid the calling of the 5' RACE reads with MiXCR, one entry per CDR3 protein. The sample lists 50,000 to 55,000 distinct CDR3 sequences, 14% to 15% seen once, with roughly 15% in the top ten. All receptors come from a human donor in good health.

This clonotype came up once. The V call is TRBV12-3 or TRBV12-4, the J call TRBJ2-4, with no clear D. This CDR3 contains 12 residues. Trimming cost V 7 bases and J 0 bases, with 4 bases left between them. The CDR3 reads CASTGAKNIQYF. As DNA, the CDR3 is TGTGCCAGCACCGGAGCCAAAAACATTCAGTACTTC.

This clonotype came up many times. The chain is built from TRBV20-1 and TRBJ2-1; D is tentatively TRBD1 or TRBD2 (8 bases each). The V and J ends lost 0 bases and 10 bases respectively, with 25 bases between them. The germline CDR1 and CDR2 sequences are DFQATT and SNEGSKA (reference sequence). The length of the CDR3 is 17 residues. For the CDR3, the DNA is TGCAGTGCTAGAGATCGGGGGGGGCAGGGGGCAGGTAGGGAGCAGTTCTTC. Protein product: CSARDRGGQGAGREQFF.

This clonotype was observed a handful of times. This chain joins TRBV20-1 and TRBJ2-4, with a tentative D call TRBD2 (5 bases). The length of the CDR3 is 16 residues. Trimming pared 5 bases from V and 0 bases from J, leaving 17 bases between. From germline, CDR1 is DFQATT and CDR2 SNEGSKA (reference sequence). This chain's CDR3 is CSAEQQIAGAKNIQYF. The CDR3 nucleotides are TGCAGTGCTGAACAACAGATCGCGGGAGCCAAAAACATTCAGTACTTC.

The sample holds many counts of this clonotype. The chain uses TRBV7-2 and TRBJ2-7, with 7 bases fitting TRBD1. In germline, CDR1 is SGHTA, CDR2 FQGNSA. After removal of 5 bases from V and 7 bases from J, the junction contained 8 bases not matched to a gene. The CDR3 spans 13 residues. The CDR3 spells CASSARQGGEQYF. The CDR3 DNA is TGTGCCAGCAGCGCCCGACAGGGTGGGGAGCAGTACTTC.

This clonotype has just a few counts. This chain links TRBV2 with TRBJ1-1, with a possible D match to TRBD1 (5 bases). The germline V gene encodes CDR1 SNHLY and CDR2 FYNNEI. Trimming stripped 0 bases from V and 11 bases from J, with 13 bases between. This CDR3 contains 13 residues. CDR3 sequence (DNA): TGTGCCAGCAGTGAAGCGGGACTGAGAAGGGCTTTCTTT. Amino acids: CASSEAGLRRAFF.

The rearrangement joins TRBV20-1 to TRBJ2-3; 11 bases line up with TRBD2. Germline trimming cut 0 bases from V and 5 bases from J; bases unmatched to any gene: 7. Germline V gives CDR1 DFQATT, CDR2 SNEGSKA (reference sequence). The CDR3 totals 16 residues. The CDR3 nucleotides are TGCAGTGCTAGAGATTTAGCGGGAGGGCCTAGAGATACGCAGTATTTT. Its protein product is CSARDLAGGPRDTQYF.

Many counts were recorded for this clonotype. CDR3 residues: CASSLEGPGDWAEKLFF. The CDR3 nucleotides are TGTGCCAGCAGCTTAGAGGGGCCCGGGGATTGGGCTGAAAAACTGTTTTTT. This chain joins TRBV7-7 and TRBJ1-4; D is perhaps TRBD1 (5 bases). The CDR3 loop spans 17 amino acids. CDR1 is SSHAT, CDR2 FNYEAQ, per germline (reference sequence). The V end was cut by 1 base, the J end by 7 bases, with 19 bases between. Supplemented by reference TRBV7-7 and TRBJ1-4, the full variable domain reads GAGVSQSPRYKVTKRGQDVTLRCDPISSHATLYWYQQALGQGPEFLTYFNYEAQPDKSGLPSDRFSAERPEGSISTLTIQRTEQRDSAMYRCASSLEGPGDWAEKLFFGSGTQLSVL.

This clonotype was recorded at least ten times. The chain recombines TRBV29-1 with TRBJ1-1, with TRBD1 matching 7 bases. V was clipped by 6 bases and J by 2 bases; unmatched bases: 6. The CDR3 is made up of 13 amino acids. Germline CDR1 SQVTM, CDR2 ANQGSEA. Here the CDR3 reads CSVAHRGNTEAFF. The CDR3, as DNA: TGCAGCGTCGCCCACAGGGGAAACACTGAAGCTTTCTTT.